The following is a T cell receptor beta chain sequence with its context. No antigen is known for it. Per-base qualities were not stored, and no clone one base away is much larger. Including the terminal cysteine and phenylalanine, the CDR3 comprises 15 residues. The entry retains the CDR3 DNA only, 45 bases that are in frame from base 1. Clipping removes 4 bases from V and 4 bases from J, with 7 as the unmatched junction base count. CDR1 and CDR2 were assigned from the germline V gene as SGDLS and YYNGEE. Each donor gave one peripheral blood draw, roughly 120 mL on average, collected into heparinised tubes. Naive, central memory, regulatory and stem cell-like memory CD4+ T cells were sorted on a BD FACSAria II using a panel including CD45RO, CCR7, CD25, CD127, CD95 and CD27. All sorted populations exceeded 95% purity. PBMCs were isolated right away by Lymphoprep density gradient centrifugation and were stained directly, without culture. To minimize batch effects, samples were stained and sorted in pairs, one healthy donor with one patient per experiment.

This record belongs to a study of beta chain features in type 1 diabetes (dated by TCRdb to 2017 to 2018). At the level of the whole study: Mean age, gender distribution, total cell number and subset yield did not differ between patients and healthy donors. A total of some 110 million sorted cells were examined across all samples, and a strong correlation was observed between cell number per subset and RNA yield. In the study, TCRB repertoires of sorted circulating CD4+ T cell subsets from recently diagnosed type 1 diabetes patients were compared with those of matched healthy donors. Regulatory and stem cell-like memory subsets were obtained from only 8 patients and roughly eight healthy donors, while naive and central memory subsets were obtained from all 30 or so donors. Summary of the overall study and its limitations: Type 1 diabetes patients showed a moderate but significant shortening of TCRB CDR3 length in all four CD4+ subsets. PCR may preferentially amplify shorter templates, but because patient and control samples were amplified and corrected together, any resulting skew would affect both groups equally. The naive, central memory and regulatory TCRB repertoires appeared to resemble one another more closely among patients than among healthy donors. Because cDNA rather than genomic DNA was sequenced, highly expressing activated cells could have been over-represented, although no difference in activation and CD3 levels was found between groups. HLA sub-analyses involved small numbers of individuals, so any influence of HLA type on TCRB rearrangement remained unresolved. Fewer insertions and more nucleotide deletions at VDJ recombination sites were observed in patients with type 1 diabetes, implying thymic rearrangement abnormalities.

The entire amount of isolated RNA was reverse transcribed using the High Capacity cDNA Reverse Transcription Kit, so the sequenced TCRB transcripts were expressed ones. Deep immunoSEQ sequencing was performed on naive, central memory and regulatory T cell samples, with an average of around 3.4 million total reads per sample. Sorted cells were lysed in RLT buffer, and RNA was extracted using DNase-treated RNeasy Micro or Mini kits according to cell number. Each cell subset was processed on its own to prevent cross-contamination, while patient and healthy donor samples were processed together. The immunoSEQ multiplex PCR was used to amplify TCRB sequences from cDNA, generating 87-bp fragments that spanned the CDR3 region. Sequencing of the amplicons was performed on the Illumina HiSeq platform. The study's own analysis went as follows. Synthetic template baselines were used to correct PCR bias computationally, reads within Hamming distance 2 were collapsed together, and singletons that could not be merged were discarded. By aligning reads against IMGT, V, D and J genes, CDR3 length, and insertions or deletions at six rearrangement sites were assigned. Clonotype counts were normalized to sorted cell number within each subset before computing true diversity and Gini coefficients with the tcR R package. Repertoire sharing was quantified using the overlap coefficient calculated on TCRB nucleotide sequences. Out-of-frame TCRB sequences from naive cells were analyzed as a proxy for the pre-selection repertoire. TCRdb mirrors the immuneACCESS table, restricted to in-frame sequences. Some clones are absent from its copies; in checked studies, under half trace to an unresolved V gene, and the reason for the others is unknown. V, J and clone size are those of that table, while D and trimming were read from the DNA. The sample table contains some 360,000 clones; only one count was recorded for about 19% of them. The ten largest make up 0.035% to 0.055% of the sample.

The sequenced sample was naive CD4+ T cells from blood. Read against the paper, the sample's cell subset or site label means: true naive CD4+ T cells. The sequence was obtained from a woman aged 18-29 years in good health. The sequence joins TRBV9 to TRBJ1-1; TRBD1 lines up with 10 middle nucleotides. The CDR3 protein: CASSPRDRGGTEAFF. In nucleotide form, the sequence is TGTGCCAGCAGCCCCCGGGACAGGGGTGGCACTGAAGCTTTCTTT.